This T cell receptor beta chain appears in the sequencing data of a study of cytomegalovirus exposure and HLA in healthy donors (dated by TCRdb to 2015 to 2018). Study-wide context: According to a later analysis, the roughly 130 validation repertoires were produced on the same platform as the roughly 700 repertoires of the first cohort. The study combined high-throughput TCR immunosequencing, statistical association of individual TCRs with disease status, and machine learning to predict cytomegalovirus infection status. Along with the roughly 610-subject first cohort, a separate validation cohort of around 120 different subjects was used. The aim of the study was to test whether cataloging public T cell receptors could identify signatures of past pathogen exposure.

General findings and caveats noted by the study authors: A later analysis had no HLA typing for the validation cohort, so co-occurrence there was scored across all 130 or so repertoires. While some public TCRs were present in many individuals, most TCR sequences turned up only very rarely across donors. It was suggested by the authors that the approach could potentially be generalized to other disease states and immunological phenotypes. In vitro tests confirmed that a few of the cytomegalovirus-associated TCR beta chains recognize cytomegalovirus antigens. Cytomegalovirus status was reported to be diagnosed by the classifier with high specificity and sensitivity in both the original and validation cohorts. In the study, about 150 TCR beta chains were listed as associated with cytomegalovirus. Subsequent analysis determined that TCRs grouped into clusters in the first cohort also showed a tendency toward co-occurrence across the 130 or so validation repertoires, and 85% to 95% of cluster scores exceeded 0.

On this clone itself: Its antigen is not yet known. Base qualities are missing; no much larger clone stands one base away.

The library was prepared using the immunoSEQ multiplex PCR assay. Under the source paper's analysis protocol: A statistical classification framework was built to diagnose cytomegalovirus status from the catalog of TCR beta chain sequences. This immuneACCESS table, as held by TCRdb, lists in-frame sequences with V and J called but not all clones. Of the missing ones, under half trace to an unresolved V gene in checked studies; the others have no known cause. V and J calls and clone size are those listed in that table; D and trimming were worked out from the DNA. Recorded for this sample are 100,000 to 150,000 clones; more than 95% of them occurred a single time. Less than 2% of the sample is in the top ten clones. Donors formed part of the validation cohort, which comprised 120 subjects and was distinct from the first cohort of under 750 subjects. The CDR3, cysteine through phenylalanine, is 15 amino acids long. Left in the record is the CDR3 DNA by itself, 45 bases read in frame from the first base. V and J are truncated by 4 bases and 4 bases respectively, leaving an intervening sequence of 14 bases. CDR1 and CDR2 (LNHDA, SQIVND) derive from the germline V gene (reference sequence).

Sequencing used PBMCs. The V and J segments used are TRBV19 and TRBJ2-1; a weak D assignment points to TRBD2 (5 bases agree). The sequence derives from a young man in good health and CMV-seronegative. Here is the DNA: TGTGCCAGTAGTAATAGCGCCCCTTTTTACAATGAGCAGTTCTTC. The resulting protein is CASSNSAPFYNEQFF.